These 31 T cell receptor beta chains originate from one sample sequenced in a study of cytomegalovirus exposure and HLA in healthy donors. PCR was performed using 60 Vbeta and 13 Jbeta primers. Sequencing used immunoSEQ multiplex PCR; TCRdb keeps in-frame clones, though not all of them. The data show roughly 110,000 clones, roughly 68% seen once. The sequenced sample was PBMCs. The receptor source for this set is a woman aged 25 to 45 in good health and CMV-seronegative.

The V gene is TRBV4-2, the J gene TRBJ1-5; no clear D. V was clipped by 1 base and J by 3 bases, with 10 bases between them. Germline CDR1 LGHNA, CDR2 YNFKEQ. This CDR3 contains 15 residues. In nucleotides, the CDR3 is TGTGCCAGCAGCCAAGCGAGGGCGGACAATCAGCCCCAGCATTTT. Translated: CASSQARADNQPQHF.

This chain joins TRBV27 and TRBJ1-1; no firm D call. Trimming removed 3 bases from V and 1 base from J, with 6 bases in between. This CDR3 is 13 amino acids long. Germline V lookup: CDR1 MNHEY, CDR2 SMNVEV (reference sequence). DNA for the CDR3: TGTGCCAGCAGTTTGTCGAGGAACACTGAAGCTTTCTTT. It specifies CASSLSRNTEAFF.

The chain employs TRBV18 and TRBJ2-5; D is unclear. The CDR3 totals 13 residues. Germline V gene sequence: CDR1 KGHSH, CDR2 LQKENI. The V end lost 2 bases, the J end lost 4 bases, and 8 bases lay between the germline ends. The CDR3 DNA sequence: TGTGCCAGCTCACCAGTTGAGGTAGAGACCCAGTACTTC. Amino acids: CASSPVEVETQYF. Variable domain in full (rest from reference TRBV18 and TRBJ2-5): NAGVMQNPRHLVRRRGQEARLRCSPMKGHSHVYWYRQLPEEGLKFMVYLQKENIIDESGMPKERFSAEFPKEGPSILRIQQVVRGDSAAYFCASSPVEVETQYFGPGTRLLVL.

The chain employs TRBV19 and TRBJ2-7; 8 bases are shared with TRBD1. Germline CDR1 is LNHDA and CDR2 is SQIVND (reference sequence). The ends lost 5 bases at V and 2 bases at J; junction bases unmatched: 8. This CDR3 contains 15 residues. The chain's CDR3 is CASSVRTGQAYEQYF. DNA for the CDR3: TGTGCCAGTAGTGTTCGGACAGGGCAAGCCTACGAGCAGTACTTC.

The CDR3 DNA sequence: TGTGCCAGCAGCTTAGTCTCGCAGGGCTACAATGAGCAGTTCTTC. Translated: CASSLVSQGYNEQFF. The chain has TRBV7-2 and TRBJ2-1; D is possibly TRBD1 (5 bases). Germline CDR1 and CDR2: SGHTA and FQGNSA. This CDR3 region has 15 residues. Deletions cut 1 base from V and 3 bases from J, with 10 bases between.

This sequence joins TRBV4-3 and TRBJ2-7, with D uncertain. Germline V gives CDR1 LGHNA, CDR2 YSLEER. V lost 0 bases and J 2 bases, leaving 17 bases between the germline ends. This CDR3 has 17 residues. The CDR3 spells CASSQESGRTYPYEQYF. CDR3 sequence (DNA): TGCGCCAGCAGCCAAGAATCAGGCAGAACTTATCCCTACGAGCAGTACTTC.

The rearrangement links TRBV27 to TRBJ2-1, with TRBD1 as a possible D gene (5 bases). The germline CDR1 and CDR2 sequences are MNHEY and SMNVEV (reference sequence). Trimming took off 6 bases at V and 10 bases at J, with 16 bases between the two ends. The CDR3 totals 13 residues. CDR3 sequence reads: CASRSYRLGEQFF. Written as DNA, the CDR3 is TGTGCCAGCAGAAGTTACAGGCTTGGGGAGCAGTTCTTC.

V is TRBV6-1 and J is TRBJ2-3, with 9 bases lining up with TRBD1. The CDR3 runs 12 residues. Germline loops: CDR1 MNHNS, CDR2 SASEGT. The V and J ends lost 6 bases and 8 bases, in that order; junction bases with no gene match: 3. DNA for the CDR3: TGTGCCAGCAGAATACAGGGGGCTACGCAGTATTTT. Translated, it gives CASRIQGATQYF.

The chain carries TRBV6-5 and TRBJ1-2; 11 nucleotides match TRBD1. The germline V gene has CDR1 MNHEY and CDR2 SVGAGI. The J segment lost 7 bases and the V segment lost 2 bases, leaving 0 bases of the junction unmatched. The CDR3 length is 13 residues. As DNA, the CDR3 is TGTGCCAGCAGTTACGGGACAGGGGGTGGCTACACCTTC. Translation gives CASSYGTGGGYTF.

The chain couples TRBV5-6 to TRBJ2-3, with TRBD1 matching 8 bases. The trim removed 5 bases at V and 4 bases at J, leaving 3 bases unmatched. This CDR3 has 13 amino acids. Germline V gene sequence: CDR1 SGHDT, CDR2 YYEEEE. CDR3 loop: CASRSGQADTQYF. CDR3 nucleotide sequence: TGTGCCAGCAGGTCGGGACAGGCAGATACGCAGTATTTT.

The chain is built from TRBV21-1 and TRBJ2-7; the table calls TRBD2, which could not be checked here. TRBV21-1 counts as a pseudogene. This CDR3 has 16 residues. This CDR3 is CASSKEIGGSSYEQYF. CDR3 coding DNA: TGTGCCAGCAGCAAAGAAATTGGCGGGAGTTCCTACGAGCAGTACTTC.

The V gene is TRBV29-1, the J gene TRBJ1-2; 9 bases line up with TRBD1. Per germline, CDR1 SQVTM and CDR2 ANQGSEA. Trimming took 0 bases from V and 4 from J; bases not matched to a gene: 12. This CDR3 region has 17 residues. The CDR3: CSVEDPGTGTLGYGYTF. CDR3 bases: TGCAGCGTTGAAGACCCCGGGACAGGGACTTTAGGCTATGGCTACACCTTC.

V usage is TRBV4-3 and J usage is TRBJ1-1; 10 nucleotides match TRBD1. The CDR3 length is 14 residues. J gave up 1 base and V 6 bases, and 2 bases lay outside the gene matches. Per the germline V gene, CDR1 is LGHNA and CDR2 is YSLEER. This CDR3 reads CASRTGGRNTEAFF. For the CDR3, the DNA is TGCGCCAGCAGGACAGGGGGCAGGAACACTGAAGCTTTCTTT.

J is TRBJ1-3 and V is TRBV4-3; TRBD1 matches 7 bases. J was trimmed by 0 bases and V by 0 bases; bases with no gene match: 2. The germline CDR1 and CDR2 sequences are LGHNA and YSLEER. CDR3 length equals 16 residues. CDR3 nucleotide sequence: TGCGCCAGCAGCCAAGAGTACAGGGGCTCTGGAAACACCATATATTTT. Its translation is CASSQEYRGSGNTIYF.

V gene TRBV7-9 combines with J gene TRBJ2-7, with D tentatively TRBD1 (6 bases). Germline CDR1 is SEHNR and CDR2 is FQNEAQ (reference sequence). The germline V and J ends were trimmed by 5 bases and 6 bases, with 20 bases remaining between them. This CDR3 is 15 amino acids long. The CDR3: CASSDALGTLSEQYF. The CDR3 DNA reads TGTGCCAGCAGCGACGCCTTGGGGACATTGAGCGAGCAGTACTTC. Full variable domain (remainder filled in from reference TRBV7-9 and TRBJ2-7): DTGVSQNPRHKITKRGQNVTFRCDPISEHNRLYWYRQTLGQGPEFLTYFQNEAQLEKSRLLSDRFSAERPKGSFSTLEIQRTEQGDSAMYLCASSDALGTLSEQYFGPGTRLTVT.

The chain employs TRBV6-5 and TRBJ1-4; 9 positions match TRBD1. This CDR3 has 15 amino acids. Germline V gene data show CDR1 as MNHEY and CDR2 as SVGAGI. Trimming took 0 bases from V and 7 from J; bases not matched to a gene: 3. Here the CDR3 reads CASSYSTGGGEKLFF. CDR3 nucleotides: TGTGCCAGCAGTTACTCGACAGGGGGTGGTGAAAAACTGTTTTTT.

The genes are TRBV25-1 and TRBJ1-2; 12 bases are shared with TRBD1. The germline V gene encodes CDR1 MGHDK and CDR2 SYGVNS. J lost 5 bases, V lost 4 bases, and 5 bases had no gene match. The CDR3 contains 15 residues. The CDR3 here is CASSGGQGAWYGYTF. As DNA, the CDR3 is TGTGCCAGCAGTGGGGGACAGGGGGCTTGGTATGGCTACACCTTC.

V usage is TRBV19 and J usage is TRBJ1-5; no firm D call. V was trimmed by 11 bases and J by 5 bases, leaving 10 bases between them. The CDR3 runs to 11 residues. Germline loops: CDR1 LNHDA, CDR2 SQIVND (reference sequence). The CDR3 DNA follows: TGTGCCTCGAGTGGGCATCAGCCCCAGCATTTT. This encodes CASSGHQPQHF.

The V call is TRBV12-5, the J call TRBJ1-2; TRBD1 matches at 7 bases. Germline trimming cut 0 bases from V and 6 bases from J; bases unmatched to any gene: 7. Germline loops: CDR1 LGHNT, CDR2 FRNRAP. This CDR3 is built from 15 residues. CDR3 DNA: TGTGCTAGTGGTTTGGTACCGACAGGGCCCGATGGCTACACCTTC. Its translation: CASGLVPTGPDGYTF.

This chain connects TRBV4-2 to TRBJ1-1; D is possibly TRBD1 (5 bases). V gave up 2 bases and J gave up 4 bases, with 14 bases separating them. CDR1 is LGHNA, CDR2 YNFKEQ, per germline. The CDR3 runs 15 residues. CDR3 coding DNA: TGTGCCAGCAGCCAAACTCACCAGGGAACCACTGAAGCTTTCTTT. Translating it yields CASSQTHQGTTEAFF.

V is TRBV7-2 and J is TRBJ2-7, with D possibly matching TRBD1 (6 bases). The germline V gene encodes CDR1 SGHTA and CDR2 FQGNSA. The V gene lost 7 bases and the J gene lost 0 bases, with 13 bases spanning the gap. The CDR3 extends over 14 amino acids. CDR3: CASNLQGNSYEQYF. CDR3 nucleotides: TGTGCCAGCAATCTACAGGGTAACTCCTACGAGCAGTACTTC.

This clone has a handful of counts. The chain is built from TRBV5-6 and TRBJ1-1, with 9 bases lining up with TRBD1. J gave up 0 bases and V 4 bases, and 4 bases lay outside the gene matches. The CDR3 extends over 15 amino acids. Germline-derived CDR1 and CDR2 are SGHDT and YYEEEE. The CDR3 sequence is CASSKGTGMNTEAFF. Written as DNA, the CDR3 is TGTGCCAGCAGCAAAGGGACAGGGATGAACACTGAAGCTTTCTTT.

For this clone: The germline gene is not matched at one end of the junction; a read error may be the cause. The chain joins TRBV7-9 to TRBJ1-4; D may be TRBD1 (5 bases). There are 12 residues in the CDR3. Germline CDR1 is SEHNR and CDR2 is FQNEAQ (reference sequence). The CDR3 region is CSSSTRDGGIRF. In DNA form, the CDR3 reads TGTTCCAGCAGCACTCGGGACGGAGGGATCCGTTTT.

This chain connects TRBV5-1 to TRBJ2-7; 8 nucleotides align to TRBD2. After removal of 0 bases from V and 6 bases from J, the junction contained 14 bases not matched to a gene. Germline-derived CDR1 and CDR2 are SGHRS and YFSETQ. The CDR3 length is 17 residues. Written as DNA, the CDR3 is TGCGCCAGCAGCTTGGTTACAGCGGGAGATTTGAAAGGCGAGCAGTACTTC. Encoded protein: CASSLVTAGDLKGEQYF.

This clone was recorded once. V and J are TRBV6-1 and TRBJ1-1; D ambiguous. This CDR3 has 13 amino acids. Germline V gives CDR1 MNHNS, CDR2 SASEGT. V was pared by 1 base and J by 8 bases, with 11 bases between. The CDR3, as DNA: TGTGCCAGCAGTGAAGTGTGGGAGCGCGAAGCTTTCTTT. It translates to CASSEVWEREAFF.

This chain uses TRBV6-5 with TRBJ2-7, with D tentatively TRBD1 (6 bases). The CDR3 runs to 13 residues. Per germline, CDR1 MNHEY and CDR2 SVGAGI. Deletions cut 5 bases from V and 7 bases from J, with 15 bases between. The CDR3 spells CASSPSGEWEQYF. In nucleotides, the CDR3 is TGTGCCAGCAGTCCTTCAGGGGAGTGGGAGCAGTACTTC.

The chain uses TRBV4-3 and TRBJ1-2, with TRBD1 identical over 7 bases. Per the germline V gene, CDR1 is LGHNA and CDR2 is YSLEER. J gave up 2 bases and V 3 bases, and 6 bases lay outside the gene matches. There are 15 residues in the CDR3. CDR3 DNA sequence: TGCGCCAGCAGCCAGGACAGGTCCCTAAACTATGGCTACACCTTC. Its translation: CASSQDRSLNYGYTF.

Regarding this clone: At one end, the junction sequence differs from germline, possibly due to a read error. The CDR3 loop reads CASSFGDSLSYEQYF. Written as DNA, the CDR3 is TGTGCTAGCAGCTTTGGGGACAGCCTCTCCTACGAGCAGTACTTC. This sequence joins TRBV7-7 and TRBJ2-5, with 7 bases that match TRBD1. The DNA end lines up better with TRBJ2-7; the J call may be wrong. Germline values: CDR1 SSHAT, CDR2 FNYEAQ (reference sequence). CDR3 length: 15 amino acids.

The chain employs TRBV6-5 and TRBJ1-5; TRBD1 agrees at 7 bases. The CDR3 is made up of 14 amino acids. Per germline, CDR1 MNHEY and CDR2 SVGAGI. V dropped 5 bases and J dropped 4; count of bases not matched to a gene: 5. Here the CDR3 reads CASSLGGPNQPQHF. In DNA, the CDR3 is TGTGCCAGCAGTCTAGGGGGCCCTAATCAGCCCCAGCATTTT.

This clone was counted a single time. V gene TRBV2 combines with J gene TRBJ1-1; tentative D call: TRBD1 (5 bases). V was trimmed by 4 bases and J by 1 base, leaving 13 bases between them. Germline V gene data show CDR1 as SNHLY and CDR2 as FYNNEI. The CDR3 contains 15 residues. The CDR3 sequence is CASSVRRGSNTEAFF. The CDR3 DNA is TGTGCCAGCAGTGTAAGGAGGGGCTCGAACACTGAAGCTTTCTTT.

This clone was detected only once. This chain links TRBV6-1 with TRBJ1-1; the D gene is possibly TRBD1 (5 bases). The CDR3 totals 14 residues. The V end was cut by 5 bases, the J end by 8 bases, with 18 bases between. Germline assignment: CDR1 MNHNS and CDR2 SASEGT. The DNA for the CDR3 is TGTGCCAGCAGTCCTGAATTCGACAGATACGAAGCTTTCTTT. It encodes CASSPEFDRYEAFF.